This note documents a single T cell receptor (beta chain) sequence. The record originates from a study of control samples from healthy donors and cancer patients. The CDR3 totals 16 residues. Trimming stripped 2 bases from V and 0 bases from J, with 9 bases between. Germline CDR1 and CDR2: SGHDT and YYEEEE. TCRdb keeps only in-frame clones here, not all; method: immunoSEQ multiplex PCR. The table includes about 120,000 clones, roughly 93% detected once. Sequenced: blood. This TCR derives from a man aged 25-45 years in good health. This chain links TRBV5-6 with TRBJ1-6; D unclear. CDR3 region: CASSFTPSSYNSPLHF. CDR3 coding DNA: TGTGCCAGCAGCTTTACCCCAAGCTCCTATAATTCACCCCTCCACTTT.